Listed here are 22 T cell receptor beta chains from one sample, sequenced in a study of cytomegalovirus exposure and HLA in healthy donors. Researchers ran the PCR with 60 Vbeta and 13 Jbeta primers. Assay used: immunoSEQ multiplex PCR; TCRdb lists only in-frame clones, some missing. This table has 50,000 to 55,000 clones, 55% to 80% appearing once. The source material was PBMCs. These receptor sequences come from a woman aged 50 to 60 in good health and CMV-seropositive.

This clone was counted once. The V gene is TRBV7-8, the J gene TRBJ2-3, with D possibly being TRBD2 (5 bases). The CDR3 is 13 amino acids. Trimming shortened V by 9 bases and J by 4 bases, and 14 bases separated the two germline ends. Per germline, CDR1 SGHVS and CDR2 FQNEAQ. DNA for the CDR3: TGTGCCAGTACCCCTAGCACAGCAGATACGCAGTATTTT. The encoded protein is CASTPSTADTQYF.

The V gene is TRBV12-5, the J gene TRBJ2-5; D gene uncertain. Looked up from germline, CDR1 is LGHNT and CDR2 is FRNRAP. The CDR3 totals 12 residues. V lost 6 bases and J lost 4, with 9 bases in between. The CDR3 loop reads CASGLRSETQYF. The DNA for the CDR3 is TGTGCTAGTGGCCTCCGGTCAGAGACCCAGTACTTC.

This chain joins TRBV2 and TRBJ2-7, with TRBD1 as a possible D gene (6 bases). V shed 6 bases and J shed 5 bases, with 17 bases lying between them. The CDR3 covers 14 residues. Per the germline V gene, CDR1 is SNHLY and CDR2 is FYNNEI. The CDR3 DNA reads TGTGCCAGCAGGGCCGGAAGGGGGTGGAACGAGCAGTACTTC. It codes for CASRAGRGWNEQYF.

J is TRBJ2-3 and V is TRBV9, with 13 nucleotides matching TRBD2. Unmatched junction bases numbered 2, after V lost 3 bases and J lost 4 bases. The germline gives CDR1 SGDLS, CDR2 YYNGEE. This CDR3 region has 15 residues. CDR3 nucleotides: TGTGCCAGCAGCGAGGGACTAGCGGGATCAGATACGCAGTATTTT. This codes for CASSEGLAGSDTQYF.

This chain joins TRBV30 and TRBJ2-6; D may be TRBD2 (5 bases). The germline gives CDR1 GTSNPN, CDR2 SVGIG (reference sequence). This CDR3 is built from 15 residues. V lost 7 bases, J lost 0 bases, and 13 bases lay in between. The CDR3 protein is CASTQGSSGANVLTF. Here the CDR3 DNA reads TGTGCCTCCACGCAAGGGAGCTCTGGGGCCAACGTCCTGACTTTC.

This clone was counted once. This chain uses TRBV9 with TRBJ2-3; 9 bases match TRBD2. Trimming took 4 bases from V and 9 from J; bases not matched to a gene: 12. Germline CDR1 SGDLS, CDR2 YYNGEE. This CDR3 is 15 amino acids long. The CDR3 sequence: CASSPAGGSGTTQYF. DNA of the CDR3: TGTGCCAGCAGCCCAGCGGGAGGTTCCGGGACCACGCAGTATTTT.

Details on this clone: Given a far larger clone just one base away, this is likely a sequencing read error. The chain uses TRBV7-9 and TRBJ1-2; D gene uncertain. Germline-derived CDR1 and CDR2 are SEHNR and FQNEAQ (reference sequence). CDR3 length equals 15 residues. For the CDR3, the DNA is TGTTCCAGCAGCTCCTCGGAAGCGGAGGCTATAGGCTACACCTTC. Translation gives CSSSSSEAEAIGYTF. The full variable domain, rest sourced from reference TRBV7-9 and TRBJ1-2, is DTGVSQNPRHKITKRGQNVTFRCDPISEHNRLYWYRQTLGQGPEFLTYFQNEAQLEKSRLLSDRFSAERPKGSFSTLEIQRTEQGDSAMYLCSSSSSEAEAIGYTFGSGTRLTVV.

The chain is built from TRBV6-6 and TRBJ1-1; D unresolved. The V end lost 5 bases, the J end lost 5 bases, and 15 bases lay between the germline ends. Germline CDR1 is MNHNY and CDR2 is SVGAGI (reference sequence). This CDR3 is built from 14 residues. The CDR3 is CASSISAGGTEAFF. The CDR3 bases are TGTGCCAGCAGTATCTCGGCAGGAGGAACTGAAGCTTTCTTT.

The rearrangement uses TRBV30 and TRBJ2-1; D gene unclear. Trimming took off 7 bases at V and 0 bases at J, with 10 bases between the two ends. This CDR3 contains 13 residues. The germline V gene encodes CDR1 GTSNPN and CDR2 SVGIG (reference sequence). The DNA of the CDR3 is TGTGCCTTACGACTCTTCTCCTACAATGAGCAGTTCTTC. Its protein product is CALRLFSYNEQFF.

V and J are TRBV28 and TRBJ1-5; perhaps TRBD1 as D (5 bases). CDR1 and CDR2 from the germline V gene are MDHEN and SYDVKM. The CDR3 sequence is 16 residues long. V was shortened by 5 bases and J by 10 bases, with 24 bases between the two germline ends. The CDR3 is CASSLPLQGGFVPQHF. The DNA for the CDR3 is TGTGCCAGCAGTCTACCCCTGCAGGGTGGCTTCGTTCCCCAGCATTTT.

A note on this clone: Other DNA sequences in this specimen translate into the identical CDR3. The chain joins TRBV7-8 to TRBJ1-1; possibly TRBD1 for D (6 bases). There are 14 residues in the CDR3. Germline V gives CDR1 SGHVS, CDR2 FQNEAQ. V lost 3 bases, J lost 0 bases, and 8 bases lay in between. The CDR3 nucleotides are TGTGCCAGCAGCTTCGGACAGATGAACACTGAAGCTTTCTTT. This sequence encodes CASSFGQMNTEAFF.

The chain has TRBV7-9 and TRBJ1-1; D uncertain. The germline V gene has CDR1 SEHNR and CDR2 FQNEAQ (reference sequence). Trimming cost V 6 bases and J 0 bases, with 26 bases left between them. The CDR3 runs 19 residues. The CDR3 DNA reads TGTGCCAGCAGACCAGAGAGTGGTCAGCGATTTTTTTTGAACACTGAAGCTTTCTTT. It translates to CASRPESGQRFFLNTEAFF.

The chain employs TRBV19 and TRBJ1-5; TRBD1 matches 8 bases. In germline, CDR1 is LNHDA, CDR2 SQIVND (reference sequence). CDR3 length: 14 amino acids. After removal of 7 bases from V and 6 bases from J, the junction contained 8 bases not matched to a gene. Written as DNA, the CDR3 is TGTGCCAGTAACAGCAGGGGGCAAACTCAGCCCCAGCATTTT. Its protein product is CASNSRGQTQPQHF.

The chain couples TRBV2 to TRBJ1-2, with D possibly being TRBD1 (5 bases). The V end lost 4 bases, the J end lost 6 bases, and 12 bases lay between the germline ends. The CDR3 totals 13 residues. Germline V lookup: CDR1 SNHLY, CDR2 FYNNEI. The CDR3 sequence: CASSGEGIHGYTF. The CDR3 DNA reads TGTGCCAGCAGTGGGGAGGGGATCCATGGCTACACCTTC.

This clone was observed a handful of times. The chain links TRBV4-2 to TRBJ2-7; D ambiguous. V lost 4 bases to trimming and J lost 2 bases, with 15 bases between them. The CDR3 contains 15 residues. Looked up from germline, CDR1 is LGHNA and CDR2 is YNFKEQ. For the CDR3, the DNA is TGTGCCAGCAGCCCCACCTCAGTGAACCCCTACGAGCAGTACTTC. This encodes CASSPTSVNPYEQYF.

CDR3 sequence (DNA): TGTGCCAGCAGCCCGCTACAGGTTGACACTGAAGCTTTCTTT. It encodes CASSPLQVDTEAFF. The chain links TRBV5-4 to TRBJ1-1; possible D gene TRBD1, 5 bases. V was pared by 4 bases and J by 3 bases, with 13 bases between. This CDR3 comprises 14 residues. Germline lookup yields CDR1 SGHNT and CDR2 YYREEE (reference sequence).

This rearrangement joins TRBV27 to TRBJ1-2; maybe TRBD1 (6 bases). Trimming removed 0 bases at V and 4 bases at J, with 15 bases between. Germline V gene lookup returns CDR1 MNHEY and CDR2 SMNVEV (reference sequence). The CDR3 is 16 residues long. The CDR3 loop is CASSLSNGGAGYGYTF. DNA for the CDR3: TGTGCCAGCAGTTTATCGAACGGGGGGGCGGGCTATGGCTACACCTTC.

In this sample, this clone turned up a few times. V usage is TRBV4-2 and J usage is TRBJ1-5, with 7 bases that match TRBD1. The germline CDR1 and CDR2 sequences are LGHNA and YNFKEQ. V dropped 3 bases and J dropped 6; count of bases not matched to a gene: 17. The CDR3 spans 18 residues. CDR3 residues: CASSQDSGQGGWGQPQHF. CDR3 coding DNA: TGTGCCAGCAGCCAGGATTCCGGGCAAGGGGGCTGGGGTCAGCCCCAGCATTTT.

This rearrangement joins TRBV28 to TRBJ2-3, with 13 bases identical to TRBD2. V lost 6 bases, J lost 2 bases, and 2 bases stayed unmatched. Per the germline V gene, CDR1 is MDHEN and CDR2 is SYDVKM. CDR3 length: 15 residues. The CDR3 coding sequence is TGTGCCAGCAGGACTAGCGGGGGGATCACAGATACGCAGTATTTT. It is translated as CASRTSGGITDTQYF. Variable domain in full (rest from reference TRBV28 and TRBJ2-3): DVKVTQSSRYLVKRTGEKVFLECVQDMDHENMFWYRQDPGLGLRLIYFSYDVKMKEKGDIPEGYSVSREKKERFSLILESASTNQTSMYLCASRTSGGITDTQYFGPGTRLTVL.

This clone has just a few counts. The V call is TRBV27, the J call TRBJ2-1; D gene unclear. This CDR3 is 13 amino acids long. Trimming took 6 bases from V and 8 from J, leaving 14 bases between them. Germline V gene lookup returns CDR1 MNHEY and CDR2 SMNVEV (reference sequence). The DNA for the CDR3 is TGTGCCAGCAGCCCAGGTTCGGTCCATGAGCAGTTCTTC. It encodes CASSPGSVHEQFF.

This clone was observed a few times. The chain employs TRBV7-9 and TRBJ1-4; tentatively, D is TRBD1 (5 bases). V lost 1 base and J 8 bases, leaving 11 bases between the germline ends. This CDR3 is 14 amino acids long. CDR1 SEHNR and CDR2 FQNEAQ come from the germline V gene (reference sequence). The CDR3 spells CASSLGEPGEKLFF. Written as DNA, the CDR3 is TGTGCCAGCAGCTTAGGAGAACCAGGGGAAAAACTGTTTTTT.

The chain is built from TRBV5-6 and TRBJ1-2; the D gene is possibly TRBD1 (6 bases). Trimming left V 3 bases short and J 6 bases short, with 24 bases between. This CDR3 region has 17 residues. The germline V gene encodes CDR1 SGHDT and CDR2 YYEEEE. The chain's CDR3 is CASSSEGVRFSGNGYTF. The CDR3 DNA reads as TGTGCCAGCAGCTCCGAGGGGGTTAGGTTTTCGGGTAATGGCTACACCTTC.